Following are 8 T cell receptor beta chains from one sample sequenced in a study of CXCR3-negative and CXCR3-positive naive CD8 T cells (dated by TCRdb to about 2019). What the research found in general, with its limitations: TRB CDR3s from CXCR3-positive naive cells showed higher hydrophobicity (lower Kidera factor 4), lower energy, and higher strength and volume indices than CXCR3-negative naive cells.

TCRdb shows the sequencer as NextSeq 550. The Human TCR Profiling Kit (MiLaboratory) was used to prepare UMI-labeled 5' RACE TRB cDNA libraries. Following TCRdb reprocessing, every CDR3 protein sequence forms one entry, and DNA is not provided. The table held for this sample gives roughly 60,000 distinct CDR3 sequences. The ten most abundant clones make up 0.7% to 0.95% of the sample. No cognate antigen is known for these TCRs. Sequenced material: naive CXCR3+ CD8+ T cells from blood. The cell subset or site label here, explained by the study, means: CD45RO-CCR7+CD27+CD95- naive CD8+ T cells expressing CXCR3 (TNR3+). The origin of the receptors is a human donor in good health. Some clones in this sample may be carry-over from other donors' samples.

This rearrangement joins TRBV9 to TRBJ2-7; TCRdb gives TRBD2 as the D gene, but with no DNA this cannot be confirmed. CDR1 is SGDLS, CDR2 YYNGEE, per germline. This CDR3 comprises 16 residues. The CDR3 spells CASSVEAGSVPYEQYF. The entire variable domain, with the rest obtained from reference TRBV9 and TRBJ2-7, is as follows: DSGVTQTPKHLITATGQRVTLRCSPRSGDLSVYWYQQSLDQGLQFLIQYYNGEERAKGNILERFSAQQFPDLHSELNLSSLELGDSALYFCASSVEAGSVPYEQYFGPGTRLTVT.

The V gene is TRBV20-1, the J gene TRBJ2-1; TCRdb outputs TRBD2, but without DNA this stays unchecked. The V gene's germline CDR1 is DFQATT and CDR2 SNEGSKA (reference sequence). The CDR3 is 14 residues long. The CDR3 is CSARDLRGGYEQFF.

V usage is TRBV9 and J usage is TRBJ1-5; the TCRdb call, TRBD1, lacks DNA for checking. From germline, CDR1 is SGDLS and CDR2 YYNGEE. The length of the CDR3 is 14 residues. The CDR3 spells CASSAGTGYQPQHF.

The chain uses TRBV29-1 and TRBJ2-1. This CDR3 has 13 amino acids. Germline CDR1 SQVTM, CDR2 ANQGSEA. The CDR3 sequence: CSVEATSYNEQFF.

The chain joins TRBV23-1 to TRBJ2-5; checking the TCRdb D call of TRBD1 is not possible without DNA. TRBV23-1 belongs to the ORF category, with a function that is uncertain. This CDR3 is 13 amino acids long. The CDR3 sequence is CASSQGAQETQYF.

The chain carries TRBV9 and TRBJ2-7; the D call of TRBD1 rests on TCRdb alone, since no DNA is present to check it. CDR3 size: 15 residues. Germline V CDR1 and CDR2: SGDLS, YYNGEE. The CDR3 region is CASSVSSGASYEQYF.

The V and J genes are TRBV5-6 and TRBJ2-7. Germline V gene lookup returns CDR1 SGHDT and CDR2 YYEEEE. The CDR3 runs 13 residues. The chain's CDR3 is CASSTGSSYEQYF.

The V and J genes are TRBV29-1 and TRBJ2-5; TCRdb selects TRBD2, and the lack of DNA leaves this call unchecked. The CDR3 spans 14 residues. Germline CDR1 and CDR2: SQVTM and ANQGSEA. Here the CDR3 reads CSVEFRDLQETQYF. Supplemented by reference TRBV29-1 and TRBJ2-5, the full variable domain reads SAVISQKPSRDICQRGTSLTIQCQVDSQVTMMFWYRQQPGQSLTLIATANQGSEATYESGFVIDKFPISRPNLTFSTLTVSNMSPEDSSIYLCSVEFRDLQETQYFGPGTRLLVL.